Shown below are 25 T cell receptor beta chains from a single sample sequenced in a study of post-analysis software for immune sequencing data. Overall study findings and caveats: Controls showed lower frequencies than patients for roughly five TRBV segments, and TRBV5-6, TRBV5-1 and TRBV20-1 were among these.

Their target antigens are unknown. Unique molecular identifiers were present in the TCR beta cDNA libraries. TCRdb re-called the PCR reads through MiXCR, storing one row per CDR3 protein. The profile shows roughly 730,000 distinct CDR3 sequences, 30% of them singletons. The sample was blood. Receptors originate from a girl aged 10 to 17 with multiple sclerosis.

This clonotype was picked up many times. CDR3 DNA sequence: TGTGCCAGCAGTCACGACCCCTTAATGCAGTATTTT. The encoded protein is CASSHDPLMQYF. The chain uses TRBV6-6 and TRBJ2-3, with unresolved D. From germline, CDR1 is MNHNY and CDR2 SVGAGI (reference sequence). This CDR3 comprises 12 residues. V dropped 5 bases and J dropped 11 bases, with 14 bases sitting between them.

The genes are TRBV20-1 and TRBJ1-4; TRBD1 matches 8 bases. The CDR3 is made up of 12 amino acids. V lost 6 bases to trimming and J lost 8 bases; unmatched junction nucleotides: 5. Germline V gene sequence: CDR1 DFQATT, CDR2 SNEGSKA (reference sequence). Written as DNA, the CDR3 is TGCAGTGCCCGGACAGGGATAGAAAAACTGTTTTTT. It translates to CSARTGIEKLFF.

The chain links TRBV15 to TRBJ1-4; TRBD1 matches at 10 bases. The CDR3 length is 13 residues. Germline V gene data show CDR1 as LNHNV and CDR2 as YYDKDF (reference sequence). V lost 7 bases and J lost 7; bases outside the gene matches: 3. This chain's CDR3 is CATNRDRGEKLFF. Written as DNA, the CDR3 is TGTGCCACCAACCGGGACAGGGGTGAAAAACTGTTTTTT.

This clonotype was detected only a few times. The chain combines TRBV4-1 with TRBJ1-4; D gene uncertain. Per germline, CDR1 MGHRA and CDR2 YSYEKL. Trimming took off 0 bases at V and 6 bases at J, with 5 bases between the two ends. The CDR3 totals 13 residues. CDR3 in amino acids: CASSQDLDEKLFF. The CDR3, as DNA: TGCGCCAGCAGCCAAGACCTGGATGAAAAACTGTTTTTT.

The rearrangement uses TRBV12-3 or TRBV12-4 and TRBJ1-1, with D unresolved. This CDR3 contains 14 residues. V was trimmed by 6 bases and J by 0 bases, leaving 11 bases between them. In nucleotides, the CDR3 is TGTGCCAGCAGCGTACAGAGCATGAACACTGAAGCTTTCTTT. Translating it yields CASSVQSMNTEAFF.

This clonotype was detected only a few times. V and J are TRBV6-2 or TRBV6-3 and TRBJ2-3, with D unclear. Germline CDR1 is MNHEY and CDR2 is SVGEGT. The V gene lost 2 bases and the J gene lost 2 bases, with 11 bases spanning the gap. CDR3 length: 15 residues. The CDR3 nucleotides read TGTGCCAGCAGTTACAGGAGCTGGGTCACAGATACGCAGTATTTT. This codes for CASSYRSWVTDTQYF.

This clonotype was counted many times. The chain links TRBV11-2 to TRBJ2-3; D unresolved. With 1 base removed from V and 7 bases from J, the gap between germline ends came to 15 bases. Germline V gives CDR1 SGHAT, CDR2 FQNNGV. CDR3 size: 15 residues. The CDR3 sequence: CASSLVPRVGHTQYF. The CDR3, as DNA: TGTGCCAGCAGCTTAGTCCCTCGAGTAGGGCATACGCAGTATTTT.

Concerning this clonotype itself: Its ends do not fully match the called genes, so a read error is possible. V gene TRBV6-6 combines with J gene TRBJ1-4, with a tentative D call TRBD1 (5 bases). Germline V gene lookup returns CDR1 MNHNY and CDR2 SVGAGI (reference sequence). The CDR3 is made up of 14 amino acids. The CDR3 nucleotides read TGTGCCAGCACCCGGCCGGGGACTAATGGAAAACTGTTTTTT. The encoded protein is CASTRPGTNGKLFF.

This clonotype has just a few counts. The chain uses TRBV4-1 and TRBJ1-1; D is ambiguous. The V end was cut by 1 base, the J end by 6 bases, with 6 bases between. Germline-derived CDR1 and CDR2 are MGHRA and YSYEKL. The CDR3 consists of 12 residues. The CDR3 nucleotides are TGCGCCAGCAGCCAAGGGCGTGCTGAAGCTTTCTTT. It encodes CASSQGRAEAFF.

The chain links TRBV5-1 to TRBJ1-1; a weak D match, TRBD1 (5 bases). This CDR3 has 13 amino acids. V shed 1 base and J shed 8 bases, with 12 bases lying between them. The germline gives CDR1 SGHRS, CDR2 YFSETQ. CDR3 residues: CASSLSSGPEAFF. CDR3 in DNA: TGCGCCAGCAGCTTGAGTTCGGGACCAGAAGCTTTCTTT.

Only a few counts were recorded for this clonotype. The rearrangement links TRBV20-1 to TRBJ1-1; possibly TRBD1 for D (5 bases). Germline V lookup: CDR1 DFQATT, CDR2 SNEGSKA (reference sequence). The CDR3 runs 12 residues. The ends were cut back, 3 bases at V and 7 bases at J, with 12 bases in the middle. CDR3 nucleotide sequence: TGCAGTGCTAGGGTAACAGGATATGAAGCTTTCTTT. Amino acids: CSARVTGYEAFF.

The sample holds a few counts of this clonotype. The chain joins TRBV9 to TRBJ2-1; D unresolved. In germline, CDR1 is SGDLS, CDR2 YYNGEE. Trimming stripped 3 bases from V and 7 bases from J, with 17 bases between. The CDR3 is 15 residues long. CDR3 loop: CASSANLKQPNEQFF. The CDR3 coding sequence is TGTGCCAGCAGCGCCAATTTAAAACAGCCGAATGAGCAGTTCTTC. The variable domain in full, with the rest retrieved from reference TRBV9 and TRBJ2-1, is DSGVTQTPKHLITATGQRVTLRCSPRSGDLSVYWYQQSLDQGLQFLIQYYNGEERAKGNILERFSAQQFPDLHSELNLSSLELGDSALYFCASSANLKQPNEQFFGPGTRLTVL.

The rearrangement links TRBV20-1 to TRBJ2-2; D ambiguous. Trimming left V 0 bases short and J 6 bases short, with 11 bases between. This CDR3 comprises 14 residues. The germline CDR1 and CDR2 sequences are DFQATT and SNEGSKA (reference sequence). The CDR3 here is CSARDRWGSGELFF. DNA for the CDR3: TGCAGTGCTAGAGATCGTTGGGGTTCCGGGGAGCTGTTTTTT.

The chain is built from TRBV10-3 and TRBJ2-7, with a possible D match to TRBD1 (6 bases). The CDR3 sequence is 13 residues long. V was clipped by 11 bases and J by 0 bases, with 14 bases between them. Germline CDR1 reads ENHRY; CDR2 reads SYGVKD. The CDR3 protein is CAVRQESSYEQYF. The DNA for the CDR3 is TGTGCCGTACGACAGGAGAGCTCCTACGAGCAGTACTTC.

The chain is built from TRBV7-9 and TRBJ1-6; TRBD1 matches at 10 bases. This CDR3 comprises 14 residues. J gave up 10 bases and V 5 bases, and 5 bases lay outside the gene matches. Germline loops: CDR1 SEHNR, CDR2 FQNEAQ (reference sequence). The DNA for the CDR3 is TGTGCCAGCAGCCCCGACAGGGGGCTATCACCCCTCCACTTT. It is translated as CASSPDRGLSPLHF.

This clonotype was picked up many times. The chain combines TRBV3-1 with TRBJ2-7; D is unresolved. In germline, CDR1 is LGHDT, CDR2 YNNKEL (reference sequence). The CDR3 runs to 13 residues. With 4 bases removed from V and 4 bases from J, the gap between germline ends came to 11 bases. The CDR3 bases are TGTGCCAGCAGCCGGTTCACCTATTACGAGCAGTACTTC. Protein product: CASSRFTYYEQYF.

This clonotype was recorded a few times. The rearrangement joins TRBV9 to TRBJ1-4, with 7 positions matching TRBD1. Germline V lookup: CDR1 SGDLS, CDR2 YYNGEE. The CDR3 totals 16 residues. V lost 4 bases, J lost 3 bases, and 9 bases stayed unmatched. In DNA, the CDR3 is TGTGCCAGCAGCACCCACACCACAGGGGCTAATGAAAAACTGTTTTTT. It yields the protein CASSTHTTGANEKLFF.

V gene TRBV3-1 combines with J gene TRBJ2-5; D is unresolved. Per germline, CDR1 LGHDT and CDR2 YNNKEL (reference sequence). V was shortened by 0 bases and J by 2 bases, with 7 bases between the two germline ends. The CDR3 covers 14 residues. The CDR3 DNA sequence: TGTGCCAGCAGCCAAGATTTTGGGCAAGAGACCCAGTACTTC. As protein: CASSQDFGQETQYF.

The sample holds a few counts of this clonotype. The chain joins TRBV7-9 to TRBJ1-2; 10 bases are shared with TRBD1. Germline lookup yields CDR1 SEHNR and CDR2 FQNEAQ (reference sequence). J gave up 4 bases and V 5 bases, and 4 bases lay outside the gene matches. CDR3 length equals 14 residues. CDR3 in DNA: TGTGCCAGCAGCCTGACAGGGGGCGGCTATGGCTACACCTTC. It encodes CASSLTGGGYGYTF.

There are a few counts of this clonotype. The V and J genes are TRBV19 and TRBJ2-1, with 8 bases aligning to TRBD2. The J segment lost 7 bases and the V segment lost 5 bases, leaving 10 bases of the junction unmatched. CDR3 length: 15 residues. CDR1 and CDR2 (germline): LNHDA, SQIVND (reference sequence). CDR3 nucleotides: TGTGCCAGTAGTTCCCAAGCGGGGGCTCGGAATGAGCAGTTCTTC. It encodes CASSSQAGARNEQFF.

Note on this clonotype: A much larger clone differs from this one at a single base, so this may be a read error. This rearrangement joins TRBV20-1 to TRBJ1-2; the D gene is possibly TRBD1 (6 bases). The CDR3 is 15 residues long. The germline gives CDR1 DFQATT, CDR2 SNEGSKA (reference sequence). The CDR3 DNA is TGCAGTGCTAGAGCACGACAGGCAATCCCCTATGGCCACACCTTC. The encoded protein is CSARARQAIPYGHTF.

Ten or more counts support this clonotype. CDR3: CASSLGFGNGADTQYF. As DNA, the CDR3 is TGTGCCAGCAGCTTAGGGTTCGGCAATGGCGCAGATACGCAGTATTTT. The rearrangement links TRBV11-2 to TRBJ2-3, with D unclear. The CDR3 is 16 amino acids. Germline V gene data show CDR1 as SGHAT and CDR2 as FQNNGV. Between the trimmed V and J ends, which lost 1 base and 4 bases, there was a span of 15 bases.

The chain combines TRBV5-1 with TRBJ1-5; tentatively, D is TRBD1 (6 bases). The length of the CDR3 is 16 residues. The V end lost 0 bases, the J end lost 4 bases, and 14 bases lay between the germline ends. Germline CDR1 is SGHRS and CDR2 is YFSETQ. In DNA, the CDR3 is TGCGCCAGCAGCTTGGGGGCCAGCAGGGGAAATCAGCCCCAGCATTTT. It yields the protein CASSLGASRGNQPQHF.

The rearrangement uses TRBV20-1 and TRBJ2-7, with 14 bases lining up with TRBD2. From germline, CDR1 is DFQATT and CDR2 SNEGSKA (reference sequence). Germline trimming cut 0 bases from V and 3 bases from J; bases unmatched to any gene: 4. The CDR3 spans 16 residues. The CDR3 DNA follows: TGCAGTGCTAGAGATCAGGGGACTAGCGGGGGCTACGAGCAGTACTTC. Its protein is CSARDQGTSGGYEQYF.

The table lists this clonotype with a few counts. V is TRBV7-2 and J is TRBJ2-7; 7 bases agree with TRBD2. The CDR3 is made up of 15 amino acids. Germline V gene data show CDR1 as SGHTA and CDR2 as FQGNSA. With 5 bases clipped from V and 2 bases from J, the junction kept 9 bases outside the gene matches. The CDR3 region is CASSKPSGRTYEQYF. CDR3 in DNA: TGTGCCAGCAGCAAACCTAGCGGACGAACCTACGAGCAGTACTTC.